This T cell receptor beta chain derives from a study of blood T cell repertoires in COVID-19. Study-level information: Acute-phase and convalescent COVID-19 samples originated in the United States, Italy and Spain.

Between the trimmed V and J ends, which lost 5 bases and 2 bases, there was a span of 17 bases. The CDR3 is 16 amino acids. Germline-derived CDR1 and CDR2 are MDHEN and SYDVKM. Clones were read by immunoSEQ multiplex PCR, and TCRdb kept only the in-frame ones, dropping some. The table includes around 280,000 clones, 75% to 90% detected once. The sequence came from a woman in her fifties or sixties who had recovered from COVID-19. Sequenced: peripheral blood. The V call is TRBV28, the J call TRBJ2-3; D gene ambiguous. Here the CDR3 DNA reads TGTGCCAGCAGTGCCGCTGATGAGAGATCCACAGATACGCAGTATTTT. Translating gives CASSAADERSTDTQYF.